These 30 T cell receptor beta chains originate from one sample sequenced in a study of monozygotic twins with inflammatory bowel disease. TCRdb reprocessed the 5' RACE reads; each CDR3 protein has one entry and no DNA is given. The sample table includes 150,000 to 200,000 distinct CDR3 sequences. Sequencing used blood. Receptor source: a human donor with ulcerative colitis or Crohn's disease, or a healthy co-twin of an affected twin (not recorded which).

V and J are TRBV5-1 and TRBJ2-1. Germline CDR1 reads SGHRS; CDR2 reads YFSETQ. CDR3 size: 15 residues. The CDR3 loop is CASSLDGNTYNEQFF.

The chain has TRBV3-1 and TRBJ2-7; TCRdb picks TRBD1, but there is no DNA to check that call. The CDR3 is 16 amino acids. Germline V lookup: CDR1 LGHDT, CDR2 YNNKEL (reference sequence). The CDR3: CASSQWGTTGSYEQYF.

The gene calls are TRBV7-2 and TRBJ2-1; TCRdb gives TRBD1 as the D gene, but with no DNA this cannot be confirmed. The CDR3 sequence is 13 residues long. CDR1 and CDR2 from the germline V gene are SGHTA and FQGNSA. The CDR3 sequence is CASSPGDRNEQFF.

The V and J genes are TRBV3-1 and TRBJ2-7; the TCRdb D gene call, TRBD1, has no DNA to confirm it. The germline gives CDR1 LGHDT, CDR2 YNNKEL (reference sequence). CDR3 size: 13 residues. The CDR3 loop is CASSQDRFQGKYF.

The V gene is TRBV4-2, the J gene TRBJ1-5; the TCRdb call, TRBD1, lacks DNA for checking. The CDR3 length is 16 residues. Germline V gene lookup returns CDR1 LGHNA and CDR2 YNFKEQ. CDR3 protein: CASSQSGGRGNQPQHF.

The rearrangement uses TRBV15 and TRBJ1-6; the D call of TRBD1 rests on TCRdb alone, since no DNA is present to check it. The CDR3 has 19 residues. Germline assignment: CDR1 LNHNV and CDR2 YYDKDF (reference sequence). CDR3 sequence: CATSRGPKGGPSYNSPLHF.

The V call is TRBV11-2, the J call TRBJ2-7; TCRdb calls TRBD1, which cannot be checked without DNA. CDR3 length: 16 amino acids. The germline CDR1 and CDR2 sequences are SGHAT and FQNNGV. CDR3 sequence reads: CASSLDLSGGPYEQYF.

The chain links TRBV4-3 to TRBJ2-4. This CDR3 comprises 14 residues. The germline CDR1 and CDR2 sequences are LGHNA and YSLEER. The CDR3 loop is CASSQDLAKNIQYF.

The CDR3 sequence: CASSPDLESGSESEQFF. The V call is TRBV7-3, the J call TRBJ2-1; TCRdb outputs TRBD2, but without DNA this stays unchecked. This CDR3 has 17 residues. The germline gives CDR1 SGHTA, CDR2 FQGTGA.

The chain couples TRBV12-3 or TRBV12-4 to TRBJ1-1; absent DNA, TCRdb's TRBD1 call cannot be checked. The CDR3 consists of 15 residues. The CDR3 here is CASSTRTWELTEAFF.

V is TRBV7-2 and J is TRBJ2-1. The CDR3 consists of 14 residues. CDR1 SGHTA and CDR2 FQGNSA come from the germline V gene. The chain's CDR3 is CASSFGGDRNEQFF.

This sequence joins TRBV27 and TRBJ2-3. CDR1 and CDR2 (germline): MNHEY, SMNVEV (reference sequence). This CDR3 contains 13 residues. The CDR3: CASNLLGSDTQYF.

The gene calls are TRBV5-6 and TRBJ1-6; TCRdb names TRBD1, which stays unverified in the absence of DNA. Germline-derived CDR1 and CDR2 are SGHDT and YYEEEE. The CDR3 totals 13 residues. The CDR3 is CASRRDIGSPLHF.

V usage is TRBV20-1 and J usage is TRBJ2-7; TCRdb returns TRBD1, unconfirmable since there is no DNA. CDR1 DFQATT and CDR2 SNEGSKA come from the germline V gene (reference sequence). This CDR3 spans 12 amino acids. The CDR3 reads CSAEPDTYEQYF.

This chain joins TRBV5-6 and TRBJ1-2; TCRdb's D call of TRBD1 is untestable without DNA. The V gene's germline CDR1 is SGHDT and CDR2 YYEEEE. The CDR3 is 15 amino acids. Here the CDR3 reads CASSGHRENNYGYTF.

The chain carries TRBV2 and TRBJ1-6; TCRdb's assignment of TRBD1 cannot be checked, as there is no DNA. This CDR3 has 13 residues. The germline CDR1 and CDR2 sequences are SNHLY and FYNNEI. This CDR3 reads CASSQGLHSPLHF.

This chain connects TRBV7-2 to TRBJ2-7; the TCRdb call, TRBD2, lacks DNA for checking. The germline V gene encodes CDR1 SGHTA and CDR2 FQGNSA. CDR3 length: 16 amino acids. The CDR3 loop reads CASSLVRDYYSYEQYF.

This rearrangement joins TRBV5-1 to TRBJ1-6. The CDR3 has 15 residues. Germline CDR1 is SGHRS and CDR2 is YFSETQ. This CDR3 is CASTLGGTDYSPLHF.

This sequence joins TRBV7-2 and TRBJ2-4; TCRdb reports TRBD1, a call that lacks DNA to check it against. The CDR3 consists of 14 residues. Germline V lookup: CDR1 SGHTA, CDR2 FQGNSA. The CDR3 region is CASSLSGDRNIQYF. The variable domain in full, with the rest retrieved from reference TRBV7-2 and TRBJ2-4, is GAGVSQSPSNKVTEKGKDVELRCDPISGHTALYWYRQSLGQGLEFLIYFQGNSAPDKSGLPSDRFSAERTGGSVSTLTIQRTQQEDSAVYLCASSLSGDRNIQYFGAGTRLSVL.

The chain couples TRBV7-9 to TRBJ2-1; the TCRdb D gene call, TRBD2, has no DNA to confirm it. Germline V gene data show CDR1 as SEHNR and CDR2 as FQNEAQ (reference sequence). The CDR3 extends over 16 amino acids. The CDR3 spells CASSLAGRLAGHEQFF.

The J gene is TRBJ2-3, the V gene TRBV20-1; TCRdb outputs TRBD1, but without DNA this stays unchecked. The CDR3 has 14 amino acids. Germline V gives CDR1 DFQATT, CDR2 SNEGSKA (reference sequence). CDR3: CSASDSLWADTQYF.

V gene TRBV7-6 combines with J gene TRBJ2-2; without DNA, the TCRdb call of TRBD1 cannot be checked. The germline V gene has CDR1 SGHVS and CDR2 FNYEAQ. CDR3 length: 17 amino acids. The CDR3 loop is CASSWVVGSPNTGELFF.

The chain uses TRBV7-3 and TRBJ1-1; TCRdb returns TRBD1, unconfirmable since there is no DNA. The CDR3 runs to 14 residues. CDR1 and CDR2 from the germline V gene are SGHTA and FQGTGA. CDR3 region: CASSRDPGDSEAFF.

The chain carries TRBV6-5 and TRBJ1-6; with no DNA, the TCRdb D assignment of TRBD1 cannot be verified. The CDR3 has 13 amino acids. CDR1 and CDR2 (germline): MNHEY, SVGAGI. CDR3 sequence: CATFRGYNSPLHF.

V is TRBV7-2 and J is TRBJ2-1; as DNA is missing, the TRBD1 call by TCRdb cannot be tested. The CDR3 loop spans 14 amino acids. Germline lookup yields CDR1 SGHTA and CDR2 FQGNSA. This CDR3 reads CASSLGTGGSEQFF.

This chain connects TRBV7-9 to TRBJ1-1. The CDR3 has 12 residues. CDR1 is SEHNR, CDR2 FQNEAQ, per germline (reference sequence). The CDR3 sequence is CASSLGYTEAFF.

V usage is TRBV7-6 and J usage is TRBJ1-4; TCRdb reports TRBD1, a call that lacks DNA to check it against. Per the germline V gene, CDR1 is SGHVS and CDR2 is FNYEAQ. There are 15 residues in the CDR3. CDR3 loop: CASSLRATGYEKLFF.

The chain joins TRBV19 to TRBJ2-3. The CDR3 is 16 amino acids. Germline values: CDR1 LNHDA, CDR2 SQIVND (reference sequence). The CDR3: CASSIDPVYRTDTQYF.

The chain combines TRBV19 with TRBJ2-3; the D call of TRBD1 rests on TCRdb alone, since no DNA is present to check it. Germline CDR1 reads LNHDA; CDR2 reads SQIVND (reference sequence). This CDR3 has 14 residues. The CDR3: CASSIGTPPDTQYF.

The chain combines TRBV7-9 with TRBJ1-2. The CDR3 runs to 12 residues. Per germline, CDR1 SEHNR and CDR2 FQNEAQ (reference sequence). CDR3 amino acids: CASSLDLYGYTF.